The T cell receptor (beta chain) described here comes from a study of post-analysis software for immune sequencing data. Germline V gives CDR1 DFQATT, CDR2 SNEGSKA (reference sequence). V lost 3 bases, J lost 0 bases, and 13 bases stayed unmatched. The CDR3 is 17 amino acids. The study, taken as a whole, reports: Patients showed TRBV5-6, TRBV5-1 and TRBV20-1 among 4 or 5 TRBV segments more frequent than in controls. In multiple sclerosis, normalized Chao1 diversity was significantly below that of controls. Analysis by F measure revealed that same-batch samples clustered strongly together.

Tagging with unique molecular identifiers was a feature of the TCR beta cDNA libraries. Using its own MiXCR run on the PCR reads, TCRdb lists one record per CDR3 protein. The sample consists of hundreds of thousands of distinct CDR3 sequences, roughly 29% of them appearing once. Regarding this clonotype: Antigen specificity is unknown.

V and J are TRBV20-1 and TRBJ1-2; TRBD1 matches at 7 bases. Source material: blood. The sequence was collected from a girl between 10 and 17 years old with multiple sclerosis. The DNA of the CDR3 is TGCAGTGCTAGCGCTATACCGGGGACAGCTGCTAACTATGGCTACACCTTC. Encoded protein: CSASAIPGTAANYGYTF.